One and the same sample provided the 15 T cell receptor beta chains below, sequenced in a study of blood T cells in healthy people across ages. It was with a sample-barcoded 5' primer and a J-beta primer mix that a second PCR of about 6 to 11 cycles was run. One entry per CDR3 protein, called by TCRdb with MiXCR from the 5' RACE reads. The data show about 1.7 million distinct CDR3 sequences, roughly 30% seen once. Sample: blood. These receptors all come from a woman aged 30 to 39 in good health.

This clonotype was seen a handful of times. The chain couples TRBV7-2 to TRBJ1-5; D gene unclear. V shed 3 bases and J shed 0 bases, with 6 bases lying between them. The CDR3 is 14 residues long. Germline CDR1 and CDR2: SGHTA and FQGNSA. In DNA, the CDR3 is TGTGCCAGCAGCTTGACATCTAGCAATCAGCCCCAGCATTTT. Translated, it gives CASSLTSSNQPQHF.

The rearrangement uses TRBV10-3 and TRBJ2-7, with D uncertain. The V end lost 3 bases, the J end lost 2 bases, and 5 bases lay between the germline ends. The CDR3 runs 12 residues. CDR1 is ENHRY, CDR2 SYGVKD, per germline. CDR3 amino acids: CAISDEPYEQYF. CDR3 sequence (DNA): TGTGCCATCAGTGACGAACCCTACGAGCAGTACTTC.

About this clonotype itself: At one end, the junction sequence differs from germline, possibly due to a read error. The chain uses TRBV7-3 and TRBJ2-1; 10 positions match TRBD2. Per the germline V gene, CDR1 is SGHTA and CDR2 is FQGTGA. This CDR3 contains 15 residues. The DNA for the CDR3 is TGTGCCAGCAGCGATACAGCGGGGGGGAACAATGGGCAGTTCTTC. Translating it yields CASSDTAGGNNGQFF.

V gene TRBV7-2 combines with J gene TRBJ2-7; 10 nucleotides agree with TRBD1. CDR1 SGHTA and CDR2 FQGNSA come from the germline V gene. J was trimmed by 5 bases and V by 5 bases; bases with no gene match: 9. The CDR3 is made up of 15 amino acids. CDR3 protein: CASSHRDRGFDEQYF. The DNA for the CDR3 is TGTGCCAGCAGCCACCGGGACAGGGGATTCGACGAGCAGTACTTC.

The chain joins TRBV5-1 to TRBJ2-1; the match to TRBD2 covers 8 bases. Germline CDR1 is SGHRS and CDR2 is YFSETQ. V was pared by 3 bases and J by 7 bases, with 9 bases of the junction left unmatched. This CDR3 is built from 15 residues. The CDR3 spells CASSSNPGGRNEQFF. CDR3 nucleotide sequence: TGCGCCAGCAGCTCAAATCCGGGGGGGCGGAATGAGCAGTTCTTC.

This clonotype came up many times. This chain joins TRBV10-3 and TRBJ2-5; TRBD1 matches 7 bases. Germline-derived CDR1 and CDR2 are ENHRY and SYGVKD. The V and J ends lost 2 bases and 11 bases, in that order; junction bases with no gene match: 11. The CDR3 is 14 amino acids. The CDR3 loop is CAISEDGTVREQYF. The CDR3 DNA reads TGTGCCATCAGTGAGGACGGGACAGTGAGAGAACAGTACTTC.

The V and J genes are TRBV5-1 and TRBJ2-5, with a possible D match to TRBD2 (6 bases). V gave up 3 bases and J gave up 2 bases, with 14 bases separating them. This CDR3 comprises 15 residues. Per germline, CDR1 SGHRS and CDR2 YFSETQ. CDR3 DNA: TGCGCCAGCAGCTGGACATCGGGGGATCAAGAGACCCAGTACTTC. This sequence encodes CASSWTSGDQETQYF.

At least ten counts were recorded for this clonotype. The chain carries TRBV28 and TRBJ1-2, with D perhaps matching TRBD1 (6 bases). Trimming shortened V by 10 bases and J by 7 bases, and 16 bases separated the two germline ends. CDR3 length equals 12 residues. Germline V lookup: CDR1 MDHEN, CDR2 SYDVKM. CDR3 in amino acids: CATARGNSGYTF. The CDR3 region has the DNA TGTGCCACCGCCAGGGGAAATAGTGGCTACACCTTC.

The chain couples TRBV5-1 to TRBJ2-1; D unclear. The CDR3 covers 16 residues. V lost 4 bases to trimming and J lost 0 bases, with 14 bases between them. Germline V lookup: CDR1 SGHRS, CDR2 YFSETQ. The DNA for the CDR3 is TGCGCCAGCAGCCTTGCCTCAGTAGCCTCCTACAATGAGCAGTTCTTC. This sequence encodes CASSLASVASYNEQFF.

This clonotype occurred many times. The gene calls are TRBV20-1 and TRBJ2-2; D is perhaps TRBD2 (7 bases). This CDR3 comprises 17 residues. In germline, CDR1 is DFQATT, CDR2 SNEGSKA (reference sequence). Trimming removed 5 bases from V and 0 bases from J, with 19 bases in between. The CDR3 sequence is CSAPLLGRGPNTGELFF. The CDR3 DNA sequence: TGCAGTGCTCCCCTGCTCGGGCGGGGGCCGAACACCGGGGAGCTGTTTTTT.

The CDR3 nucleotides read TGCGCCAGCAGCAAATTCAGTGGGTACATGAACACTGAAGCTTTCTTT. It is translated as CASSKFSGYMNTEAFF. The chain has TRBV5-1 and TRBJ1-1; no firm D call. V gave up 4 bases and J gave up 0 bases, with 16 bases separating them. The CDR3 is made up of 16 amino acids. Germline V CDR1 and CDR2: SGHRS, YFSETQ.

The V call is TRBV27, the J call TRBJ2-7; TRBD1 agrees at 9 bases. Germline lookup yields CDR1 MNHEY and CDR2 SMNVEV (reference sequence). After removal of 6 bases from V and 4 bases from J, the junction contained 16 bases not matched to a gene. The CDR3 has 17 residues. CDR3 protein: CASSLGEGQGRGYEQYF. CDR3 coding DNA: TGTGCCAGCAGCCTGGGCGAGGGACAGGGCCGGGGTTACGAGCAGTACTTC.

Comments on this clonotype: A read error is possible here, since a much larger clone lies one base away. V and J are TRBV29-1 and TRBJ2-7; 8 bases are a match to TRBD2. The V gene's germline CDR1 is SQVTM and CDR2 ANQGSEA. This CDR3 contains 13 residues. The V segment lost 7 bases and the J segment 7 bases; nucleotides outside the gene matches: 12. CDR3 bases: TGCAGCGCCTCTGGCGGGGGGTACAAGGAGCAGTACTTC. Protein product: CSASGGGYKEQYF.

This clonotype was picked up many times. This CDR3 reads CASRLRGGSSEKLFF. CDR3 DNA: TGTGCCAGCAGGCTTCGGGGGGGGTCTAGTGAAAAACTGTTTTTT. The chain joins TRBV6-6 to TRBJ1-4; D may be TRBD1 (5 bases). The length of the CDR3 is 15 residues. Germline CDR1 is MNHNY and CDR2 is SVGAGI (reference sequence). V lost 6 bases and J lost 7, with 18 bases in between.

This clonotype occurred once. A much larger clonotype is one base distant, so this may be a read error. This chain links TRBV4-3 with TRBJ2-5, with D uncertain. This CDR3 comprises 16 residues. The V gene's germline CDR1 is LGHNA and CDR2 YSLEER. V shed 0 bases and J shed 11 bases, with 22 bases lying between them. The CDR3 sequence: CASSQDPVSSYNEQYF. The DNA of the CDR3 is TGCGCCAGCAGCCAAGATCCGGTTAGCTCCTACAATGAGCAGTACTTC.